Below are 28 T cell receptor beta chains sequenced from a single sample in a study of shared clonotypes between healthy human individuals. Assay: immunoSEQ multiplex PCR; the TCRdb copy retains only in-frame clones and omits some. The table lists about 490,000 clones, about 80% of them singletons, with approximately 12% in the top ten. Sequencing input: PBMCs. The receptors were sampled from a woman aged 40 to 50 in good health. Some clones in this sample may be carry-over from other donors' samples.

The chain carries TRBV5-5 and TRBJ1-1; D gene uncertain. This CDR3 region has 13 residues. Germline-derived CDR1 and CDR2 are SGHKS and YYEKEE (reference sequence). With 0 bases removed from V and 1 base from J, the gap between germline ends came to 4 bases. The CDR3 bases are TGTGCCAGCAGCTTGGGAGCGAACACTGAAGCTTTCTTT. Amino acid sequence: CASSLGANTEAFF.

The chain uses TRBV6-1 and TRBJ1-1; possibly TRBD1 for D (6 bases). Germline lookup yields CDR1 MNHNS and CDR2 SASEGT. This CDR3 is 13 amino acids long. The V end was cut by 6 bases, the J end by 1 base, with 9 bases between. The DNA of the CDR3 is TGTGCCAGCAGGCGGACAGAGAACACTGAAGCTTTCTTT. Translated: CASRRTENTEAFF.

The chain links TRBV7-9 to TRBJ2-7; D unresolved. Trimming shortened V by 4 bases and J by 4 bases, and 14 bases separated the two germline ends. Germline V gene data show CDR1 as SEHNR and CDR2 as FQNEAQ (reference sequence). This CDR3 is built from 14 residues. CDR3 loop: CASSSAPVGYEQYF. The CDR3 region has the DNA TGTGCCAGCAGCTCTGCTCCGGTGGGATACGAGCAGTACTTC. The full variable domain, with the rest looked up from reference TRBV7-9 and TRBJ2-7, is DTGVSQNPRHKITKRGQNVTFRCDPISEHNRLYWYRQTLGQGPEFLTYFQNEAQLEKSRLLSDRFSAERPKGSFSTLEIQRTEQGDSAMYLCASSSAPVGYEQYFGPGTRLTVT.

This sequence joins TRBV6-1 and TRBJ2-5; D possibly matches TRBD1 or TRBD2 (5 bases each). The CDR3 totals 13 residues. V lost 8 bases to trimming and J lost 5 bases, with 15 bases between them. Germline V gene lookup returns CDR1 MNHNS and CDR2 SASEGT. CDR3 sequence reads: CASSLGWGETQYF. CDR3 bases: TGTGCCAGCTCCCTGGGTTGGGGGGAGACCCAGTACTTC.

This clone has a handful of counts. The rearrangement joins TRBV4-3 to TRBJ2-3; no clear D gene. Trimming shortened V by 0 bases and J by 14 bases, and 12 bases separated the two germline ends. The CDR3 is made up of 12 amino acids. The germline V gene has CDR1 LGHNA and CDR2 YSLEER. The chain's CDR3 is CASSQEVPSWYF. The CDR3 nucleotides are TGCGCCAGCAGCCAAGAAGTGCCCTCTTGGTATTTT.

In its sample, this clone was seen a few times. This sequence joins TRBV6-6 and TRBJ2-7, with D unresolved. Germline CDR1 and CDR2: MNHNY and SVGAGI (reference sequence). CDR3 length equals 13 residues. V was pared by 0 bases and J by 2 bases, with 5 bases between. The CDR3 DNA reads as TGTGCCAGCAGTTACTCAGGTCCCTACGAGCAGTACTTC. This codes for CASSYSGPYEQYF.

This rearrangement joins TRBV30 to TRBJ2-3; TRBD2 is a possible D gene (7 bases). CDR3 length equals 14 residues. Trimming removed 1 base from V and 2 bases from J, with 10 bases in between. Germline CDR1 GTSNPN, CDR2 SVGIG (reference sequence). In DNA form, the CDR3 reads TGTGCCTGGAGTGGGGGGGGCCCCACAGATACGCAGTATTTT. As protein: CAWSGGGPTDTQYF.

This rearrangement joins TRBV7-2 to TRBJ2-1; 8 bases map to TRBD2. The CDR3 covers 12 residues. Per germline, CDR1 SGHTA and CDR2 FQGNSA. Unmatched junction bases numbered 0, after V lost 1 base and J lost 10 bases. CDR3 in amino acids: CASSLGLAEQFF. The DNA for the CDR3 is TGTGCCAGCAGCTTAGGACTAGCGGAGCAGTTCTTC.

DNA for the CDR3: TGTGCCTACACGACAGGGGTCGAGCAGTACTTC. This sequence encodes CAYTTGVEQYF. The genes are TRBV30 and TRBJ2-7; 8 bases agree with TRBD1. Per the germline V gene, CDR1 is GTSNPN and CDR2 is SVGIG (reference sequence). The CDR3 has 11 amino acids. V lost 7 bases and J lost 6; bases outside the gene matches: 5. Full variable domain (outside the CDR3, taken from reference TRBV30 and TRBJ2-7): SQTIHQWPATLVQPVGSPLSLECTVEGTSNPNLYWYRQAAGRGLQLLFYSVGIGQISSEVPQNLSASRPQDRQFILSSKKLLLSDSGFYLCAYTTGVEQYFGPGTRLTVT.

The V gene is TRBV19, the J gene TRBJ2-2; a weak D match, TRBD1 (6 bases). CDR1 is LNHDA and CDR2 is SQIVND in the germline V gene (reference sequence). This CDR3 comprises 15 residues. Trimming removed 7 bases at V and 4 bases at J, with 16 bases between. CDR3 DNA: TGTGCCAGTACACTTTTTACAGGGTCCACCGGGGAGCTGTTTTTT. Translating gives CASTLFTGSTGELFF.

There are a few counts of this clone. The CDR3 sequence is CASSLALMGDGAQYF. The CDR3 DNA reads TGTGCCAGCAGCTTAGCCCTGATGGGGGACGGAGCCCAGTACTTC. The V gene is TRBV7-8, the J gene TRBJ2-5, with D perhaps matching TRBD1 or TRBD2 (5 bases each). V lost 0 bases and J 9 bases, leaving 17 bases between the germline ends. Germline CDR1 is SGHVS and CDR2 is FQNEAQ. The CDR3 runs to 15 residues.

The genes are TRBV6-5 and TRBJ1-1; no clear D gene. The CDR3 is 14 residues long. Germline V gene sequence: CDR1 MNHEY, CDR2 SVGAGI. Trimming removed 4 bases at V and 1 base at J, with 10 bases between. CDR3 DNA sequence: TGTGCCAGCAGTTCGCCTCGGGGGAACACTGAAGCTTTCTTT. Its translation is CASSSPRGNTEAFF.

V gene TRBV2 combines with J gene TRBJ1-5, with D perhaps TRBD1 (6 bases). V was shortened by 8 bases and J by 1 base, with 15 bases between the two germline ends. The germline gives CDR1 SNHLY, CDR2 FYNNEI. This CDR3 spans 15 amino acids. The chain's CDR3 is CASGNPDRSNQPQHF. The CDR3 bases are TGTGCCAGCGGGAACCCGGACAGAAGCAATCAGCCCCAGCATTTT.

The chain's CDR3 is CASSTSGSRTGELFF. CDR3 in DNA: TGTGCCAGCAGTACTAGCGGGAGTCGGACCGGGGAGCTGTTTTTT. J is TRBJ2-2 and V is TRBV27; 11 positions agree with TRBD2. With V trimmed by 5 bases and J by 5 bases, 4 bases remained unmatched. CDR3 length: 15 residues. Germline loops: CDR1 MNHEY, CDR2 SMNVEV (reference sequence).

V and J are TRBV28 and TRBJ1-2; 7 positions agree with TRBD1. The CDR3 length is 15 residues. Trimming removed 2 bases from V and 8 bases from J; junction bases left unmatched: 11. Germline V gene sequence: CDR1 MDHEN, CDR2 SYDVKM. CDR3 in DNA: TGTGCCAGCAGTTTAGTGGGGACAGCTTTTCGGGGCTACACCTTC. It encodes CASSLVGTAFRGYTF.

In the case of this clone: This sample also contains other DNA sequences that code for the same CDR3. The chain recombines TRBV7-8 with TRBJ1-1; no firm D call. Trimming pared 5 bases from V and 0 bases from J, leaving 7 bases between. The CDR3 loop spans 13 amino acids. Germline CDR1 and CDR2: SGHVS and FQNEAQ. This CDR3 reads CASSLQLNTEAFF. The CDR3 nucleotides read TGTGCCAGCAGCCTCCAACTGAACACTGAAGCTTTCTTT.

The chain has TRBV7-2 and TRBJ1-6, with D possibly being TRBD1 (6 bases). Germline V lookup: CDR1 SGHTA, CDR2 FQGNSA. This CDR3 spans 16 amino acids. The ends were cut back, 2 bases at V and 7 bases at J, with 15 bases in the middle. CDR3 in DNA: TGTGCCAGCAGCTTATGGGGGCTACAAACCAATTCACCCCTCCACTTT. Translating gives CASSLWGLQTNSPLHF. Supplemented by reference TRBV7-2 and TRBJ1-6, the full variable domain reads GAGVSQSPSNKVTEKGKDVELRCDPISGHTALYWYRQSLGQGLEFLIYFQGNSAPDKSGLPSDRFSAERTGGSVSTLTIQRTQQEDSAVYLCASSLWGLQTNSPLHFGNGTRLTVT.

The CDR3 region has the DNA TGTGCCAGCAGCTTAGACTGGATGCAGGGGGTCTACGAGCAGTACTTC. Translating gives CASSLDWMQGVYEQYF. The gene calls are TRBV11-2 and TRBJ2-7, with 7 bases aligning to TRBD1. CDR1 SGHAT and CDR2 FQNNGV come from the germline V gene. Trimming at V came to 0 bases and at J to 3 bases, leaving 8 bases not matched to a gene. The CDR3 contains 16 residues.

J is TRBJ1-5 and V is TRBV4-1; TRBD1 might be the D (5 bases). V was shortened by 5 bases and J by 11 bases, with 22 bases between the two germline ends. The CDR3 is 15 residues long. Germline V gene data show CDR1 as MGHRA and CDR2 as YSYEKL. The CDR3 nucleotides are TGCGCCAGCAGCGGGGGTCCGGGTATAATTCAAGCCCAGCATTTT. Translation: CASSGGPGIIQAQHF.

The chain recombines TRBV19 with TRBJ1-1; D is unresolved. There are 13 residues in the CDR3. CDR1 is LNHDA, CDR2 SQIVND, per germline (reference sequence). The germline V and J ends were trimmed by 5 bases and 0 bases, with 7 bases remaining between them. In DNA form, the CDR3 reads TGTGCCAGTAGTTGGGTCCTGAACACTGAAGCTTTCTTT. It specifies CASSWVLNTEAFF.

The chain carries TRBV2 and TRBJ2-7; 8 nucleotides agree with TRBD1. From germline, CDR1 is SNHLY and CDR2 FYNNEI. The CDR3 has 13 amino acids. Trimming at V came to 6 bases and at J to 5 bases, leaving 6 bases not matched to a gene. The CDR3 region is CASSGRGLDEQYF. CDR3 nucleotides: TGTGCCAGCAGCGGCAGGGGGCTTGACGAGCAGTACTTC. The full variable domain, its missing parts supplied by reference TRBV2 and TRBJ2-7, is EPEVTQTPSHQVTQMGQEVILRCVPISNHLYFYWYRQILGQKVEFLVSFYNNEISEKSEIFDDQFSVERPDGSNFTLKIRSTKLEDSAMYFCASSGRGLDEQYFGPGTRLTVT.

This chain connects TRBV5-1 to TRBJ2-2; 9 bases match TRBD1. The germline V gene has CDR1 SGHRS and CDR2 YFSETQ. V lost 4 bases, J lost 0 bases, and 4 bases stayed unmatched. There are 16 residues in the CDR3. The CDR3 spells CASSTRQGANTGELFF. The CDR3, as DNA: TGCGCCAGCAGCACCAGACAGGGGGCGAACACCGGGGAGCTGTTTTTT. The full variable domain, completed using reference TRBV5-1 and TRBJ2-2, is KAGVTQTPRYLIKTRGQQVTLSCSPISGHRSVSWYQQTPGQGLQFLFEYFSETQRNKGNFPGRFSGRQFSNSRSEMNVSTLELGDSALYLCASSTRQGANTGELFFGEGSRLTVL.

The chain couples TRBV30 to TRBJ1-4, with D tentatively TRBD1 (6 bases). Germline CDR1 is GTSNPN and CDR2 is SVGIG (reference sequence). This CDR3 region has 14 residues. V lost 0 bases and J 7 bases, leaving 12 bases between the germline ends. CDR3 protein: CAWSVGGASEKLFF. DNA for the CDR3: TGTGCCTGGAGTGTAGGGGGGGCTAGTGAAAAACTGTTTTTT.

A note on this clone: This specimen includes other DNA sequences encoding the same CDR3. This chain links TRBV18 with TRBJ2-7; possible D gene TRBD2, 5 bases. The CDR3 sequence is 12 residues long. Germline V gives CDR1 KGHSH, CDR2 LQKENI. The germline V and J ends were trimmed by 3 bases and 3 bases, with 6 bases remaining between them. CDR3 nucleotides: TGTGCCAGCTCACCGGACTTCTACGAGCAGTACTTC. Translated: CASSPDFYEQYF. Using reference TRBV18 and TRBJ2-7 for the parts outside the CDR3, the full variable domain is NAGVMQNPRHLVRRRGQEARLRCSPMKGHSHVYWYRQLPEEGLKFMVYLQKENIIDESGMPKERFSAEFPKEGPSILRIQQVVRGDSAAYFCASSPDFYEQYFGPGTRLTVT.

This clone has at least ten counts. Germline is not matched at one junction end, which may reflect a read error. This chain joins TRBV30 and TRBJ1-1, with 8 bases aligning to TRBD1. The CDR3 runs to 13 residues. In germline, CDR1 is GTSNPN, CDR2 SVGIG (reference sequence). The CDR3 DNA reads TGTGCCTGGGAAGGGAAGAGGACAGGGAAAGCTTCCTTT. Translation: CAWEGKRTGKASF.

The J gene is TRBJ2-7, the V gene TRBV11-1, with D perhaps TRBD1 (6 bases). V was trimmed by 1 base and J by 3 bases, leaving 19 bases between them. The CDR3 is made up of 17 amino acids. The germline CDR1 and CDR2 sequences are SGHAT and FQDESV (reference sequence). DNA for the CDR3: TGTGCCAGCAGCTTAGTCCCCAGGGCAGGGGCCCACTACGAGCAGTACTTC. Protein: CASSLVPRAGAHYEQYF. Full variable domain (remainder filled in from reference TRBV11-1 and TRBJ2-7): EAEVAQSPRYKITEKSQAVAFWCDPISGHATLYWYRQILGQGPELLVQFQDESVVDDSQLPKDRFSAERLKGVDSTLKIQPAELGDSAMYLCASSLVPRAGAHYEQYFGPGTRLTVT.

The rearrangement links TRBV19 to TRBJ2-7; 9 bases are a match to TRBD2. V lost 7 bases to trimming and J lost 4 bases; unmatched junction nucleotides: 23. The CDR3 runs 19 residues. The germline CDR1 and CDR2 sequences are LNHDA and SQIVND (reference sequence). For the CDR3, the DNA is TGTGCCAGTACCACTGGGGTGCTAGCGGGAAGTAGGGGGGGATACGAGCAGTACTTC. Translation gives CASTTGVLAGSRGGYEQYF.

This chain links TRBV2 with TRBJ2-5; TRBD2 is a possible D gene (6 bases). The J call is uncertain, as TRBJ2-7 better fits the DNA end. Germline V gives CDR1 SNHLY, CDR2 FYNNEI. The CDR3 loop spans 14 amino acids. For the CDR3, the DNA is TGTGCCAGCACCGCGGGGCCAGCTACCTACGAGCAGTACTTC. Translated, it gives CASTAGPATYEQYF.